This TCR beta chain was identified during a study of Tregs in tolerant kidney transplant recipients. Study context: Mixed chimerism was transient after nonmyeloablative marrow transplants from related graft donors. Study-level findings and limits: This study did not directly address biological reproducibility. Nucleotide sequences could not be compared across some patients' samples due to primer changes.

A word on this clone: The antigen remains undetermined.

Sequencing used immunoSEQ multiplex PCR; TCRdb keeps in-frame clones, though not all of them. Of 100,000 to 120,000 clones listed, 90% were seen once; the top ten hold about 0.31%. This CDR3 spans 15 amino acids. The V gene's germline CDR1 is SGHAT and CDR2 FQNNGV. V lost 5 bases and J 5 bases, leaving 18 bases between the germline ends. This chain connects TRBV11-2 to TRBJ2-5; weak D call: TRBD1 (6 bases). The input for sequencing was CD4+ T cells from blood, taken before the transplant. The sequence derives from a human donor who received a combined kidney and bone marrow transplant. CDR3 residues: CASSGGVKPGETQYF. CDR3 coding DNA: TGTGCCAGCAGCGGGGGCGTGAAGCCTGGGGAGACCCAGTACTTC.